These 10 T cell receptor beta chains originate from one sample sequenced in a study of cytomegalovirus exposure and HLA in healthy donors. With 60 Vbeta and 13 Jbeta primers, the PCR was carried out. Assay used: immunoSEQ multiplex PCR; TCRdb lists only in-frame clones, some missing. The repertoire holds some 190,000 clones, with nearly 80% as singletons. The specimen was PBMCs. The receptors were gathered from a female donor in good health and CMV-seronegative.

The chain recombines TRBV6-1 with TRBJ2-3; no reliable D call. The CDR3 covers 14 residues. The ends were cut back, 5 bases at V and 4 bases at J, with 13 bases in the middle. The germline V gene has CDR1 MNHNS and CDR2 SASEGT. The CDR3 DNA reads as TGTGCCAGCAGTTCCCAGGCCGTTTCAGATACGCAGTATTTT. Its protein is CASSSQAVSDTQYF.

The V gene is TRBV9, the J gene TRBJ1-1; maybe TRBD1 (5 bases). The CDR3 is made up of 19 amino acids. The ends were cut back, 4 bases at V and 0 bases at J, with 25 bases in the middle. The V gene's germline CDR1 is SGDLS and CDR2 YYNGEE. CDR3 region: CASSPGWWGLSPVNTEAFF. Here the CDR3 DNA reads TGTGCCAGCAGCCCCGGATGGTGGGGACTATCCCCCGTGAACACTGAAGCTTTCTTT.

The chain is built from TRBV29-1 and TRBJ2-1, with D perhaps matching TRBD2 (5 bases). CDR3 length: 12 residues. Between the trimmed V and J ends, which lost 6 bases and 8 bases, there was a span of 14 bases. From germline, CDR1 is SQVTM and CDR2 ANQGSEA. The CDR3 loop reads CSVALVSDEQFF. The CDR3 DNA reads TGCAGCGTAGCACTAGTCAGCGATGAGCAGTTCTTC.

CDR3 nucleotide sequence: TGCGCCAGCAGCCAAGTGGCATCCGAAGGCTACACCTTC. Amino acid sequence: CASSQVASEGYTF. V gene TRBV4-1 combines with J gene TRBJ1-2; D gene uncertain. The CDR3 sequence is 13 residues long. Germline V CDR1 and CDR2: MGHRA, YSYEKL. V dropped 1 base and J dropped 8 bases, with 11 bases sitting between them.

The V call is TRBV30, the J call TRBJ1-2; D ambiguous. The CDR3 has 15 amino acids. The germline gives CDR1 GTSNPN, CDR2 SVGIG (reference sequence). V gave up 3 bases and J gave up 4 bases, with 18 bases separating them. In DNA form, the CDR3 reads TGTGCCTGGAGCGCCACACGGATACGGAGCTATGGCTACACCTTC. The encoded protein is CAWSATRIRSYGYTF.

The V and J genes are TRBV5-6 and TRBJ2-7; tentatively, D is TRBD2 (5 bases). Germline loops: CDR1 SGHDT, CDR2 YYEEEE. This CDR3 is 14 amino acids long. V lost 6 bases to trimming and J lost 4 bases, with 17 bases between them. The CDR3 DNA reads as TGTGCCAGCATCTCCTTCGGGAAGGAATACGAGCAGTACTTC. Its translation is CASISFGKEYEQYF. Variable domain in full (rest from reference TRBV5-6 and TRBJ2-7): DAGVTQSPTHLIKTRGQQVTLRCSPKSGHDTVSWYQQALGQGPQFIFQYYEEEERQRGNFPDRFSGHQFPNYSSELNVNALLLGDSALYLCASISFGKEYEQYFGPGTRLTVT.

This clone has just a few counts. The V call is TRBV9, the J call TRBJ1-5; TRBD1 might be the D (5 bases). Looked up from germline, CDR1 is SGDLS and CDR2 is YYNGEE. Trimming cost V 0 bases and J 7 bases, with 11 bases left between them. This CDR3 has 14 amino acids. This CDR3 is CASSVGGGSQPQHF. The DNA for the CDR3 is TGTGCCAGCAGCGTAGGGGGGGGGTCCCAGCCCCAGCATTTT.

The table lists this clone with a count of one. Since the CDR3 does not end with the conserved phenylalanine or tryptophan, this likely comes from a read error. The V call is TRBV29-1, the J call TRBJ2-7; a possible D gene is TRBD2 (7 bases). The V end lost 3 bases, the J end lost 7 bases, and 16 bases lay between the germline ends. Germline V gene lookup returns CDR1 SQVTM and CDR2 ANQGSEA. The CDR3 spans 13 residues. Here the CDR3 DNA reads TGCAGCGTTGAGTTCCCGGAGGGGGGGGAGCAGTACCTC. It translates to CSVEFPEGGEQYL.

The chain couples TRBV5-4 to TRBJ2-3; 7 bases match TRBD2. This CDR3 is built from 14 residues. From germline, CDR1 is SGHNT and CDR2 YYREEE (reference sequence). V was pared by 6 bases and J by 2 bases, with 6 bases of the junction left unmatched. CDR3 DNA: TGTGCCAGCACCGCTGCGGGGGACACAGATACGCAGTATTTT. This sequence encodes CASTAAGDTDTQYF.

J is TRBJ2-5 and V is TRBV19; a weak D match, TRBD2 (5 bases). This CDR3 is 16 amino acids long. Trimming took off 4 bases at V and 5 bases at J, with 20 bases between the two ends. The germline gives CDR1 LNHDA, CDR2 SQIVND (reference sequence). In DNA form, the CDR3 reads TGTGCCAGTAGTAACCCTCTCGCCCGGGGTGGGGAGACCCAGTACTTC. Its translation is CASSNPLARGGETQYF.